The 4 T cell receptor beta chains given below trace back to one sample, sequenced in a study of CD8 T cell repertoires and HIV-1 epitope variants (dated by TCRdb to 2020 to 2021). Receptors were amplified or captured by the immunoSEQ multiplex PCR assay. Imported from immuneACCESS, the table was reduced by TCRdb to in-frame sequences with V and J called. These copies leave out some clones; in studies compared against another copy, an unresolved V gene accounts for under half, and the cause of the remainder is not known. The sample has fewer than 5,500 clones on record, around two thirds of them singletons. The biggest ten clones account for roughly 43% of the sample. These TCRs' antigens remain unknown. The source material was cultured CD8+ T cells derived from PBMCs. All receptors derive from a male donor with HIV.

The J gene is TRBJ2-1, the V gene TRBV9; D may correspond to TRBD1 or TRBD2 (5 bases each). Trimming cost V 4 bases and J 6 bases, with 11 bases left between them. This CDR3 comprises 13 residues. Germline V gives CDR1 SGDLS, CDR2 YYNGEE. CDR3: CASSTPGPNEQFF. The CDR3, as DNA: TGTGCCAGCAGCACACCGGGGCCCAATGAGCAGTTCTTC.

As DNA, the CDR3 is TGTGCCAGTAGTTTAGGACCAGGATTGGGCAAAAACATTCAGTACTTC. Translating it yields CASSLGPGLGKNIQYF. The V gene is TRBV19, the J gene TRBJ2-4; no definite D call. The CDR3 runs to 16 residues. V lost 5 bases, J lost 3 bases, and 17 bases lay in between. Per germline, CDR1 LNHDA and CDR2 SQIVND (reference sequence).

The table lists this clone with a count of one. This rearrangement joins TRBV28 to TRBJ1-1; D not resolved. Germline V lookup: CDR1 MDHEN, CDR2 SYDVKM. Trimming shortened V by 3 bases and J by 1 base, and 15 bases separated the two germline ends. The CDR3 covers 16 residues. The CDR3 sequence: CASSFPYEGGNTEAFF. CDR3 nucleotide sequence: TGTGCCAGCAGTTTTCCTTACGAGGGTGGGAACACTGAAGCTTTCTTT.

V gene TRBV7-2 combines with J gene TRBJ2-7; TRBD2 aligns across 10 bases. CDR3 size: 15 residues. Germline V gives CDR1 SGHTA, CDR2 FQGNSA. V dropped 4 bases and J dropped 4; count of bases not matched to a gene: 7. The CDR3, as DNA: TGTGCCAGCAGCTCCAGGGGGGGACTAGCGTACGAGCAGTACTTC. It translates to CASSSRGGLAYEQYF.